The source of this T cell receptor beta chain is a study of cytomegalovirus exposure and HLA in healthy donors. Study-level information: As an earlier analysis found, roughly 170 million T cells yielded 90 million to 140 million unique TCR beta sequences.

With 60 Vbeta and 13 Jbeta primers, the PCR was carried out. Profiling relied on immunoSEQ multiplex PCR, and the TCRdb table lists in-frame clones only, not all of them. The data show fewer than 250,000 clones, with about 78% seen just once and 3.5% to 4% held by the top ten. Study-level results: TCR beta sequences reportedly predicted most subjects' HLA-A and HLA-B alleles accurately. A later analysis linked a missense variant in DCLRE1C to the trimming of TCR beta V and J genes. Associated with cytomegalovirus, according to the listing, were approximately 160 TCR beta chains.

As for this clone: The target antigen is unknown.

Trimming removed 5 bases at V and 3 bases at J, with 14 bases between. In germline, CDR1 is MNHEY, CDR2 SMNVEV (reference sequence). The CDR3 consists of 14 residues. The TCR originated in a male donor in good health and CMV-seronegative. The chain joins TRBV27 to TRBJ2-7, with a possible D match to TRBD1 (5 bases). Sequenced: PBMCs. The CDR3 region has the DNA TGTGCCAGCAGTCCCCCCCAGGGAATCTACGAGCAGTACTTC. It is translated as CASSPPQGIYEQYF.